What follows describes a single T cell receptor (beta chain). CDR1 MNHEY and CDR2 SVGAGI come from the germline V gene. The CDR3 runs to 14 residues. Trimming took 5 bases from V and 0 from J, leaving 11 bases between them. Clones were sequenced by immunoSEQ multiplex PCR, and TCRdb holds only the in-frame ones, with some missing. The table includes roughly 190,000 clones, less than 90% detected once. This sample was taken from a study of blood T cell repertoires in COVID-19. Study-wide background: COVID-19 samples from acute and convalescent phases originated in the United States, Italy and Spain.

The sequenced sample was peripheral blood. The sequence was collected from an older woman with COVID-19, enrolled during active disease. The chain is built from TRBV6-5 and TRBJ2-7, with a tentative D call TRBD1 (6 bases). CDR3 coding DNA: TGTGCCAGCAGTCTCCTAGGGGGCTCCTACGAGCAGTACTTC. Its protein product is CASSLLGGSYEQYF.